A single sample gave rise to the 20 T cell receptor beta chains below, sequenced in a study of blood T cell repertoires in COVID-19 (dated by TCRdb to 2018 to 2021). Receptors were amplified or captured by the immunoSEQ multiplex PCR assay. Sourced from immuneACCESS, this table was stored by TCRdb with only in-frame sequences that have V and J called. A share of the clones is absent; for the studies checked, an unresolved V gene accounts for under half, and the remainder has no known explanation. This sample holds 200,000 to 250,000 clones; about 88% were observed only once. About 7.1% of the sample is in the top ten clones. What was sequenced was peripheral blood. The receptors here all came from a woman in her 70s with active or convalescent COVID-19.

V usage is TRBV11-2 and J usage is TRBJ1-3, with 7 bases matching TRBD1. Unmatched junction bases numbered 3, after V lost 1 base and J lost 0 bases. The CDR3 has 16 residues. The germline V gene encodes CDR1 SGHAT and CDR2 FQNNGV. CDR3 sequence reads: CASSLGSGGSGNTIYF. CDR3 nucleotide sequence: TGTGCCAGCAGCTTAGGCTCAGGGGGCTCTGGAAACACCATATATTTT.

The chain employs TRBV6-5 and TRBJ1-3; tentatively, D is TRBD1 (5 bases). The germline V and J ends were trimmed by 7 bases and 0 bases, with 13 bases remaining between them. This CDR3 has 15 amino acids. Germline CDR1 reads MNHEY; CDR2 reads SVGAGI. CDR3 bases: TGTGCCAGCAAAGGCGGGGGGTCCTCTGGAAACACCATATATTTT. Encoded protein: CASKGGGSSGNTIYF.

The CDR3 sequence: CASSETGGLGNTIYF. The DNA of the CDR3 is TGTGCCAGCAGCGAAACAGGGGGCTTAGGAAACACCATATATTTT. This chain links TRBV7-9 with TRBJ1-3; 9 bases map to TRBD1. Germline V gene data show CDR1 as SEHNR and CDR2 as FQNEAQ (reference sequence). Trimming removed 5 bases from V and 4 bases from J; junction bases left unmatched: 6. This CDR3 is built from 15 residues.

The rearrangement links TRBV7-9 to TRBJ1-1, with 9 nucleotides matching TRBD1. Trimming removed 3 bases from V and 4 bases from J; junction bases left unmatched: 0. The CDR3 runs to 13 residues. The germline V gene encodes CDR1 SEHNR and CDR2 FQNEAQ (reference sequence). The CDR3 is CASSLTGGTEAFF. Here the CDR3 DNA reads TGTGCCAGCAGCTTGACAGGGGGCACTGAAGCTTTCTTT. The variable domain in full, completed from reference TRBV7-9 and TRBJ1-1, reads DTGVSQNPRHKITKRGQNVTFRCDPISEHNRLYWYRQTLGQGPEFLTYFQNEAQLEKSRLLSDRFSAERPKGSFSTLEIQRTEQGDSAMYLCASSLTGGTEAFFGQGTRLTVV.

The rearrangement links TRBV6-5 to TRBJ1-4, with 9 bases aligning to TRBD1. This CDR3 region has 13 residues. Germline V lookup: CDR1 MNHEY, CDR2 SVGAGI. Trimming at V came to 8 bases and at J to 10 bases, leaving 8 bases not matched to a gene. This CDR3 reads CASLGQGIVKLFF. The CDR3 nucleotides read TGTGCCAGCCTGGGACAGGGTATCGTAAAACTGTTTTTT.

The chain employs TRBV11-2 and TRBJ1-1; no clear D. This CDR3 spans 14 amino acids. Germline loops: CDR1 SGHAT, CDR2 FQNNGV. Trimming removed 5 bases at V and 1 base at J, with 11 bases between. The CDR3 reads CASSPYDTNTEAFF. The CDR3 DNA sequence: TGTGCCAGCAGCCCCTACGATACGAACACTGAAGCTTTCTTT.

The V and J genes are TRBV6-2 or TRBV6-3 and TRBJ1-5; TRBD1 agrees at 7 bases. Germline V gene data show CDR1 as MNHEY and CDR2 as SVGEGT. The ends lost 5 bases at V and 7 bases at J; junction bases unmatched: 11. The CDR3 is 15 residues long. The CDR3 nucleotides read TGTGCCAGCAGTGACACCGACAGGGTAGGACAGCCCCAGCATTTT. This encodes CASSDTDRVGQPQHF.

Of note for this clone: Other DNA sequences within the sample encode an identical CDR3. The V and J genes are TRBV18 and TRBJ1-4; D may be TRBD1 (5 bases). Germline V gives CDR1 KGHSH, CDR2 LQKENI. This CDR3 spans 14 amino acids. V gave up 3 bases and J gave up 7 bases, with 12 bases separating them. The CDR3 DNA reads as TGTGCCAGCTCACCGGGGCAGGGTGGTGAAAAACTGTTTTTT. Translated: CASSPGQGGEKLFF.

This clone was counted only a few times. The chain carries TRBV5-8 and TRBJ2-3; D is perhaps TRBD2 (5 bases). V dropped 4 bases and J dropped 5 bases, with 20 bases sitting between them. The germline CDR1 and CDR2 sequences are SGHTS and YDEGEE. This CDR3 region has 16 residues. CDR3 sequence: CASSLRGRITLDTQYF. CDR3 DNA sequence: TGTGCCAGCAGCCTACGGGGTAGAATCACCTTAGATACGCAGTATTTT.

This chain joins TRBV6-2 or TRBV6-3 and TRBJ1-6, with no clear D. CDR1 MNHEY and CDR2 SVGEGT come from the germline V gene. This CDR3 has 14 residues. Trimming removed 6 bases from V and 9 bases from J, with 15 bases in between. For the CDR3, the DNA is TGTGCCAGCAGCCGCGGGGAGGTGGCTTCACCCCTCCACTTT. This encodes CASSRGEVASPLHF.

The chain joins TRBV7-3 to TRBJ1-2; the D gene is possibly TRBD1 (5 bases). From germline, CDR1 is SGHTA and CDR2 FQGTGA. This CDR3 contains 13 residues. Trimming left V 5 bases short and J 8 bases short, with 15 bases between. The CDR3 DNA follows: TGTGCCAGCAGCGGTCAGGGTCTAAGGGGCTACACCTTC. Protein product: CASSGQGLRGYTF.

This CDR3 reads CASSSPGGENIQYF. The CDR3 nucleotides read TGTGCCAGCAGTTCTCCAGGGGGCGAAAACATTCAGTACTTC. This chain connects TRBV5-6 to TRBJ2-4, with TRBD1 identical over 8 bases. This CDR3 spans 14 amino acids. Germline V lookup: CDR1 SGHDT, CDR2 YYEEEE. V lost 5 bases and J lost 5; bases outside the gene matches: 6. Based on the CDR3 plus reference TRBV5-6 and TRBJ2-4, the full variable domain is DAGVTQSPTHLIKTRGQQVTLRCSPKSGHDTVSWYQQALGQGPQFIFQYYEEEERQRGNFPDRFSGHQFPNYSSELNVNALLLGDSALYLCASSSPGGENIQYFGAGTRLSVL.

The chain couples TRBV19 to TRBJ2-5; TRBD2 matches 8 bases. This CDR3 comprises 16 residues. V shed 5 bases, J shed 2 bases, and the junction held 10 bases outside the gene matches. The germline CDR1 and CDR2 sequences are LNHDA and SQIVND (reference sequence). The CDR3 protein is CASSWSLGGGQETQYF. The CDR3 DNA reads as TGTGCCAGTAGTTGGTCGTTAGGCGGGGGGCAAGAGACCCAGTACTTC.

The chain has TRBV7-2 and TRBJ1-5; maybe TRBD1 (5 bases). This CDR3 spans 15 amino acids. Germline CDR1 reads SGHTA; CDR2 reads FQGNSA. Between the trimmed V and J ends, which lost 0 bases and 7 bases, there was a span of 13 bases. This chain's CDR3 is CASSLAVQGAQPQHF. In nucleotides, the CDR3 is TGTGCCAGCAGCTTAGCGGTTCAAGGGGCCCAGCCCCAGCATTTT. The entire variable domain, with the rest obtained from reference TRBV7-2 and TRBJ1-5, is as follows: GAGVSQSPSNKVTEKGKDVELRCDPISGHTALYWYRQSLGQGLEFLIYFQGNSAPDKSGLPSDRFSAERTGGSVSTLTIQRTQQEDSAVYLCASSLAVQGAQPQHFGDGTRLSIL.

The chain is built from TRBV12-5 and TRBJ1-5; 7 nucleotides align to TRBD1. V trimming: 9 bases; J trimming: 1 base; junction bases outside the gene matches: 9. Germline V gives CDR1 LGHNT, CDR2 FRNRAP. The CDR3 covers 15 residues. Here the CDR3 reads CARGLRGGSNQPQHF. The CDR3 DNA follows: TGTGCTAGGGGCCTGCGAGGGGGCAGCAATCAGCCCCAGCATTTT.

CDR3: CASSKEDRAANTGELFF. CDR3 bases: TGTGCCAGCAGCAAAGAGGACAGGGCCGCGAACACCGGGGAGCTGTTTTTT. The rearrangement uses TRBV21-1 and TRBJ2-2; TRBD1 is taken as the D call from the table, unchecked against the DNA. TRBV21-1 is a documented pseudogene. CDR3 length: 17 amino acids.

V usage is TRBV4-3 and J usage is TRBJ1-3; 7 bases map to TRBD1. V lost 2 bases to trimming and J lost 4 bases; unmatched junction nucleotides: 5. This CDR3 is 15 amino acids long. Germline V gives CDR1 LGHNA, CDR2 YSLEER. The CDR3 protein is CASSQPGQKGNTIYF. In DNA form, the CDR3 reads TGCGCCAGCAGCCAACCGGGACAGAAGGGAAACACCATATATTTT.

This chain connects TRBV6-2 or TRBV6-3 to TRBJ1-2; the D is unclear. Germline assignment: CDR1 MNHEY and CDR2 SVGEGT. CDR3 length equals 14 residues. The ends were cut back, 8 bases at V and 6 bases at J, with 19 bases in the middle. CDR3 nucleotides: TGTGCCAGCGGTTCATTCCAGGAAAAGGATGGCTACACCTTC. Translation gives CASGSFQEKDGYTF.

The chain carries TRBV11-2 and TRBJ2-7, with a weak D call TRBD1 (6 bases). The CDR3 totals 15 residues. Germline lookup yields CDR1 SGHAT and CDR2 FQNNGV. The V end was cut by 1 base, the J end by 2 bases, with 12 bases between. The CDR3 nucleotides read TGTGCCAGCAGCTTAGGAAGGACAGAAACCTACGAGCAGTACTTC. This sequence encodes CASSLGRTETYEQYF.

This chain uses TRBV5-5 with TRBJ2-3; a weak D match, TRBD1 (5 bases). V lost 0 bases and J lost 2, with 13 bases in between. The germline V gene has CDR1 SGHKS and CDR2 YYEKEE (reference sequence). CDR3 length equals 16 residues. The CDR3 is CASSLVRVDFTDTQYF. As DNA, the CDR3 is TGTGCCAGCAGCTTGGTCAGGGTTGATTTCACAGATACGCAGTATTTT.